These 26 T cell receptor beta chains were all obtained from the same sample, sequenced in a study of response to subunit inactivated influenza vaccine. A single record per CDR3 protein comes from TCRdb applying MiXCR to the RT-PCR reads. This table has 500,000 to 550,000 distinct CDR3 sequences, less than 8% appearing once. The sequences come from PBMCs from blood, collected approximately 25 months after vaccination. Receptor source: a man aged 50 to 75 who received an inactivated influenza vaccine.

This clonotype was seen at least ten times. This chain links TRBV10-3 with TRBJ2-1; tentative D call: TRBD2 (6 bases). CDR1 and CDR2 (germline): ENHRY, SYGVKD. The V end lost 0 bases, the J end lost 6 bases, and 39 bases lay between the germline ends. The CDR3 is made up of 24 amino acids. Here the CDR3 reads CAISESIRSRGPGRMGVSGNEQFF. CDR3 in DNA: TGTGCCATCAGTGAGTCGATTAGGTCACGCGGCCCTGGGAGGATGGGAGTGTCCGGCAATGAGCAGTTCTTC.

J is TRBJ2-7 and V is TRBV27; tentative D call: TRBD2 (7 bases). Germline CDR1 MNHEY, CDR2 SMNVEV (reference sequence). This CDR3 is 18 amino acids long. V was shortened by 5 bases and J by 3 bases, with 26 bases between the two germline ends. This chain's CDR3 is CASSPIRGGRFSIYEQYF. In DNA, the CDR3 is TGTGCCAGCAGTCCCATTAGGGGGGGTAGGTTTTCTATCTACGAGCAGTACTTC.

The chain has TRBV10-1 and TRBJ2-7, with TRBD1 identical over 7 bases. CDR1 and CDR2 from the germline V gene are WNHNN and SYGVQD (reference sequence). V was pared by 8 bases and J by 2 bases, with 3 bases of the junction left unmatched. This CDR3 is built from 12 residues. This CDR3 reads CASGDSAYEQYF. The CDR3 coding sequence is TGCGCCAGCGGGGACAGTGCCTACGAGCAGTACTTC.

This clonotype was detected a few times. The rearrangement uses TRBV6-6 and TRBJ2-7; possible D gene TRBD2, 6 bases. V was pared by 6 bases and J by 8 bases, with 14 bases between. CDR3 size: 12 residues. Germline V gene data show CDR1 as MNHNY and CDR2 as SVGAGI (reference sequence). The CDR3 spells CASSPTSGQQYF. The CDR3 DNA sequence: TGTGCCAGCAGCCCTACGAGCGGGCAGCAGTACTTC.

This clonotype appeared many times. The chain joins TRBV29-1 to TRBJ2-7; 11 positions match TRBD2. CDR1 is SQVTM and CDR2 is ANQGSEA in the germline V gene. J gave up 0 bases and V 6 bases, and 10 bases lay outside the gene matches. The CDR3 runs 16 residues. The DNA for the CDR3 is TGCAGCGTCTGGGGGACTAGCGGTTTAAGCTCCTACGAGCAGTACTTC. Translation gives CSVWGTSGLSSYEQYF.

This clonotype was picked up a small number of times. The chain joins TRBV6-2 or TRBV6-3 to TRBJ2-4; tentatively, D is TRBD2 (7 bases). The V gene's germline CDR1 is MNHEY and CDR2 SVGEGT. V was shortened by 0 bases and J by 0 bases, with 18 bases between the two germline ends. This CDR3 has 19 residues. Written as DNA, the CDR3 is TGTGCCAGCAGTTACTCGATCACTACTGGGGGGGCAGCCAAAAACATTCAGTACTTC. Translating it yields CASSYSITTGGAAKNIQYF.

Many counts were recorded for this clonotype. J is TRBJ1-5 and V is TRBV12-3 or TRBV12-4; no clear D. The V gene lost 6 bases and the J gene lost 7 bases, with 16 bases spanning the gap. The CDR3 covers 14 residues. The CDR3 DNA follows: TGTGCCAGCAGCCGAACGGGAAGAGTCCAGCCCCAGCATTTT. It translates to CASSRTGRVQPQHF.

This clonotype was counted a few times. V usage is TRBV6-5 and J usage is TRBJ2-4, with D perhaps given as TRBD1 or TRBD2 (6 bases each). The V gene lost 2 bases and the J gene lost 5 bases, with 13 bases spanning the gap. The V gene's germline CDR1 is MNHEY and CDR2 SVGAGI. The CDR3 consists of 15 residues. CDR3 coding DNA: TGTGCCAGCAGTTACAAGTCTGGGGGGCAAAACATTCAGTACTTC. Amino acid sequence: CASSYKSGGQNIQYF.

There are many counts of this clonotype. The J gene is TRBJ2-4, the V gene TRBV7-9, with TRBD1 matching 10 bases. The junction had 11 bases not matched to a gene; V was cut back by 4 bases and J by 11 bases. The germline gives CDR1 SEHNR, CDR2 FQNEAQ (reference sequence). The CDR3 is made up of 15 amino acids. The CDR3 reads CASSSLGQGGEFQYF. The CDR3, as DNA: TGTGCCAGCAGCTCACTTGGACAGGGGGGCGAATTTCAGTACTTC.

In nucleotides, the CDR3 is TGCAGTGCCGGAGAGGGGGCGCGTAAGAGGGCGATGAACACTGAAGCTTTCTTT. It encodes CSAGEGARKRAMNTEAFF. The V gene is TRBV20-1, the J gene TRBJ1-1; TRBD1 aligns across 7 bases. Germline loops: CDR1 DFQATT, CDR2 SNEGSKA (reference sequence). CDR3 length: 18 residues. With 6 bases clipped from V and 0 bases from J, the junction kept 19 bases outside the gene matches.

This clonotype occurred a few times. The chain has TRBV29-1 and TRBJ2-2; the D gene is possibly TRBD1 (5 bases). Trimming cost V 7 bases and J 1 base, with 13 bases left between them. Germline CDR1 is SQVTM and CDR2 is ANQGSEA. The CDR3 is 14 amino acids. The CDR3 bases are TGCAGCGCCCAGGGATACAAGAACACCGGGGAGCTGTTTTTT. Amino acid sequence: CSAQGYKNTGELFF.

The DNA of the CDR3 is TGTGCCAGCAGCTTGGCCGACTTATTGAGGCGGGCCAACGAAAACATTCAGTACTTC. Residues: CASSLADLLRRANENIQYF. The chain recombines TRBV7-6 with TRBJ2-4; a weak D match, TRBD2 (5 bases). Trimming shortened V by 3 bases and J by 5 bases, and 26 bases separated the two germline ends. Germline CDR1 and CDR2: SGHVS and FNYEAQ. The CDR3 sequence is 19 residues long.

The sample holds a few counts of this clonotype. V is TRBV12-3 or TRBV12-4 and J is TRBJ2-1; D could derive from TRBD1 or TRBD2 (5 bases each). V was trimmed by 7 bases and J by 5 bases, leaving 15 bases between them. This CDR3 comprises 14 residues. CDR3 DNA: TGTGCCAGCACGCCCGGGGCACATAACAATGAGCAGTTCTTC. This codes for CASTPGAHNNEQFF.

In this sample, this clonotype turned up many times. CDR3 coding DNA: TGTGCCAGCAGCGTAGTCGGGAGCGCCGCTGAGCAGTTCTTC. Amino acid sequence: CASSVVGSAAEQFF. The gene calls are TRBV9 and TRBJ2-1; a weak D match, TRBD2 (6 bases). Germline V gene data show CDR1 as SGDLS and CDR2 as YYNGEE. The CDR3 extends over 14 amino acids. V lost 0 bases and J 9 bases, leaving 13 bases between the germline ends.

This clonotype was found a few times. This rearrangement joins TRBV6-2 or TRBV6-3 to TRBJ2-1; D may be TRBD2 (5 bases). CDR3 length: 15 amino acids. V lost 2 bases and J 7 bases, leaving 15 bases between the germline ends. From germline, CDR1 is MNHEY and CDR2 SVGEGT. Here the CDR3 DNA reads TGTGCCAGCAGTTACGCTAGCCAAGTCGGGAATGAGCAGTTCTTC. Its protein product is CASSYASQVGNEQFF.

V usage is TRBV6-2 or TRBV6-3 and J usage is TRBJ2-5; 7 nucleotides agree with TRBD2. Looked up from germline, CDR1 is MNHEY and CDR2 is SVGEGT. This CDR3 is built from 17 residues. J was trimmed by 2 bases and V by 0 bases; bases with no gene match: 9. CDR3 amino acids: CASSYSRGGGVQETQYF. DNA for the CDR3: TGTGCCAGCAGTTACTCTAGAGGCGGGGGAGTACAAGAGACCCAGTACTTC.

The chain couples TRBV7-9 to TRBJ2-3; 8 bases line up with TRBD2. This CDR3 is 16 amino acids long. Germline lookup yields CDR1 SEHNR and CDR2 FQNEAQ (reference sequence). The ends lost 1 base at V and 1 base at J; junction bases unmatched: 4. The CDR3 nucleotides are TGTGCCAGCAGCTTAGTAGCGGGGACACGCACAGATACGCAGTATTTT. It encodes CASSLVAGTRTDTQYF.

V gene TRBV10-3 combines with J gene TRBJ1-6; the D is unclear. Germline V lookup: CDR1 ENHRY, CDR2 SYGVKD. The CDR3 is 14 residues long. Trimming cost V 5 bases and J 9 bases, with 14 bases left between them. The CDR3 nucleotides are TGTGCCATCAGTTCGGACGGGTCCGTTTCACCCCTCCACTTT. Translating it yields CAISSDGSVSPLHF.

This clonotype has just a few counts. The genes are TRBV4-2 and TRBJ2-7; 7 nucleotides line up with TRBD1. V lost 4 bases to trimming and J lost 2 bases; unmatched junction nucleotides: 8. Germline values: CDR1 LGHNA, CDR2 YNFKEQ. There are 15 residues in the CDR3. The CDR3 region is CASSRHSGTAYEQYF. The CDR3 region has the DNA TGTGCCAGCAGCCGCCATTCCGGGACAGCCTACGAGCAGTACTTC.

The V and J genes are TRBV12-3 or TRBV12-4 and TRBJ2-5; D unclear. The CDR3 runs 13 residues. V gave up 6 bases and J gave up 6 bases, with 14 bases separating them. CDR3 nucleotides: TGTGCCAGCAGCCCCAGGCCAACACAGACCCAGTACTTC. It codes for CASSPRPTQTQYF.

This clonotype was seen repeatedly, ten times or more. The rearrangement joins TRBV28 to TRBJ2-3, with D hard to call. V was clipped by 7 bases and J by 1 base, with 3 bases between them. In germline, CDR1 is MDHEN, CDR2 SYDVKM. CDR3 size: 11 residues. The CDR3 bases are TGTGCCAGCACACGCACAGATACGCAGTATTTT. This encodes CASTRTDTQYF.

V is TRBV11-2 and J is TRBJ1-2; D not resolved. V dropped 0 bases and J dropped 7 bases, with 6 bases sitting between them. Germline CDR1 is SGHAT and CDR2 is FQNNGV. The CDR3 sequence is 12 residues long. CDR3 DNA sequence: TGTGCCAGCAGCTTAGATCGTAGTGGCTACACCTTC. The encoded protein is CASSLDRSGYTF.

The chain combines TRBV4-1 with TRBJ1-5; D is possibly TRBD1 (5 bases). Germline CDR1 is MGHRA and CDR2 is YSYEKL. This CDR3 has 16 amino acids. The V gene lost 4 bases and the J gene lost 2 bases, with 15 bases spanning the gap. The CDR3, as DNA: TGCGCCAGCAGCCGTGAGGGGTGGGGAGGCAATCAGCCCCAGCATTTT. Amino acids: CASSREGWGGNQPQHF.

This clonotype was counted many times. The V gene is TRBV30, the J gene TRBJ2-1, with D perhaps matching TRBD2 (6 bases). The CDR3 contains 14 residues. V was shortened by 7 bases and J by 7 bases, with 20 bases between the two germline ends. In germline, CDR1 is GTSNPN, CDR2 SVGIG (reference sequence). The CDR3 loop is CAFSLEAGLNEQFF. The CDR3 region has the DNA TGTGCCTTCTCCTTAGAAGCGGGCTTAAATGAGCAGTTCTTC.

This rearrangement joins TRBV11-2 to TRBJ2-2; 12 bases fit TRBD2. The germline CDR1 and CDR2 sequences are SGHAT and FQNNGV. The CDR3 has 18 residues. Germline trimming cut 6 bases from V and 7 bases from J; bases unmatched to any gene: 15. CDR3 DNA sequence: TGTGCCAGCAGTAAATCCGGGACTAGCGGGCTTCTTTACGGGGAGCTGTTTTTT. Translation: CASSKSGTSGLLYGELFF.

This clonotype was seen many times. This chain links TRBV28 with TRBJ2-7; D uncertain. Germline CDR1 MDHEN, CDR2 SYDVKM. Trimming pared 4 bases from V and 2 bases from J, leaving 6 bases between. This CDR3 has 12 residues. The CDR3 DNA reads as TGTGCCAGCAGTTCCTTCACCTACGAGCAGTACTTC. This sequence encodes CASSSFTYEQYF.